This TCR beta chain was sequenced for a study of blood T cell repertoires in COVID-19. Study summary: The study drew acute and convalescent COVID-19 samples from the United States, Italy and Spain. From T cells, B-cell-depleted T cells, or PBMCs came the material, which was cDNA or gDNA.

Original analysis: Researchers report that nucleated cell counts were estimated from reference gene primer amplification. The assay was immunoSEQ multiplex PCR, and TCRdb's table has in-frame clones only and misses some. V, J and clone size derive from that table, while D and trimming were established from the DNA sequence. The table lists about 190,000 clones, roughly 85% of them singletons. Notes on this clone: Other nucleotide sequences from this sample produce the same CDR3.

The source of this sequence is a woman older than 75 with acute or convalescent COVID-19. The sample consisted of peripheral blood.

CDR3 amino acids: CASSLRGGSNQPQHF. In DNA, the CDR3 is TGTGCCAGCAGCTTACGAGGGGGTAGCAATCAGCCCCAGCATTTT. The V gene is TRBV7-2, the J gene TRBJ1-5, with TRBD1 as a possible D gene (6 bases). V lost 2 bases to trimming and J lost 0 bases, with 8 bases between them. From germline, CDR1 is SGHTA and CDR2 FQGNSA. This CDR3 comprises 15 residues.